This T cell receptor beta chain is from a study of identical twins (dated by TCRdb to the mid-2010s). With respect to the entire study: The study deep-sequenced TCR alpha and beta repertoires from monozygotic twins, unrelated adults of various ages and cord blood to test whether fetal clonotypes persist. To rule out contamination, the twin experiments were replicated at different times with different library preparation protocols. What the study reported, not specific to this receptor: Fewer insertions were carried by abundant cord blood beta clonotypes; a weaker similar trend was observed in young adult naive repertoires, while no such trend was observed in memory repertoires. Compared with coincidental sharing between unrelated individuals, out-of-frame TCR alpha sequences shared between twins had an excess of sequences with low generation probability. In monozygotic twins, recombination models systematically underestimated out-of-frame TCR alpha sharing, but the models matched the sharing seen between unrelated individuals. Because the same donors could not be followed over many years, the conclusions relied on cross-sectional statistical analysis. Zero-insertion analyses could be partly confounded by invariant T cells such as MAIT and iNKT, though diverse VJ usage argued against such confounding for most clonotypes. Excess twin sharing in beta out-of-frame sequences was weaker because fewer shared sequences lowered the signal-to-noise ratio.

In the germline V gene (reference sequence), CDR1 corresponds to LGHDT and CDR2 to YNNKEL. From the cysteine up to the phenylalanine, the CDR3 has a length of 20 residues. Of the read, only the CDR3 DNA is kept; its 60 bases are in frame from base 1. The junction carries 21 bases between V and J, which are trimmed by 0 bases and 0 bases respectively. About this clonotype itself: This receptor's antigen is unknown. It has no much larger one-base neighbor in the sample; base qualities were not kept.

Every donor was a healthy Caucasian. Three pairs of female monozygotic twins, all aged roughly 18 to 29 years, made up the twin cohort. Peripheral blood mononuclear cells were the source from which RNA for the TCR libraries was isolated. Preparation of the library involved 5' RACE. Instrument on record: Illumina HiSeq 2000. A universal primer binding site was added through template switching, and the final cDNA carried a unique molecular identifier so that TCR cDNA molecules could be counted accurately. Specific primers in the conserved constant-segment region were used to synthesize first-strand cDNA for the TCR alpha and beta chains. Each cDNA library was double barcoded, with a SMART-Mk sample barcode plus Illumina barcodes, to control for contamination. Two successive PCR steps introduced TruSeq adapter sequences along with Illumina sample barcodes. TCR alpha and beta cDNA libraries were sequenced on the Illumina HiSeq platform with custom primers. Per the original workflow: Raw reads were processed with MiGEC to extract unique molecular identifiers, and MiXCR was used to determine CDR3 positions. For each individual, recombination models were inferred using an EM algorithm with the repgenHMM and IGoR tools. The analysis of shared clonotypes was done with the tcR package in R, with sharing normalized by the product of cloneset sizes. To study raw recombination free of thymic and clonal selection effects, out-of-frame nonproductive sequences were analyzed. Using fastp trimming at Q25 and MiXCR clonotype assembly, TCRdb reanalyzed the public sequencing data and kept in-frame beta chains. CDR3 protein sequences are deduplicated, and each keeps its most common genes and DNA. TCRdb's processing, not the study's, gives the V and J calls here. Recorded for this sample are approximately 600,000 distinct CDR3 sequences; 7% to 7.5% of them occurred a single time. Around 1.6% of the sample goes to the ten largest clones.

In addition, the sample was reused for a study of yellow fever vaccine responses in identical twins. As described in the second report: The authors reported that the T cell response to vaccination in identical twins appeared partly convergent and partly personalized. Focusing on identical twins, the study followed the T cell clones that responded to the vaccine, and did so with precision.

Specimen: PBMCs. This TCR derives from a woman aged 18-30 years in good health. The rearrangement joined TRBV3-1 to TRBJ2-1; the D gene is perhaps TRBD1, from 6 matching bases. The sequenced DNA: TGTGCCAGCAGCCAAGATGGGCCCCCGGGGACACTGAGCTCCTACAATGAGCAGTTCTTC. Its protein product is CASSQDGPPGTLSSYNEQFF.